The 25 T cell receptor beta chains reported below all come from one sample, sequenced in a study of shared clonotypes between healthy human individuals. Method: immunoSEQ multiplex PCR; TCRdb's copy keeps in-frame clones and lacks some. The sample yields 450,000 to 600,000 clones, approximately 79% seen once. What was sequenced was PBMCs. The receptors were gathered from a woman aged 40 to 49 in good health. Some clones in this sample may be carry-over from other donors' samples.

The rearrangement uses TRBV2 and TRBJ2-1; 10 bases line up with TRBD2. Germline CDR1 reads SNHLY; CDR2 reads FYNNEI. The ends lost 6 bases at V and 10 bases at J; junction bases unmatched: 12. CDR3 length equals 15 residues. The CDR3, as DNA: TGTGCCAGCAGCGCAAGGACTAGCGGTATCTCGGAGCAGTTCTTC. It encodes CASSARTSGISEQFF.

V is TRBV7-7 and J is TRBJ2-7; 7 bases align to TRBD2. Germline V gives CDR1 SSHAT, CDR2 FNYEAQ (reference sequence). Trimming at V came to 5 bases and at J to 5 bases, leaving 9 bases not matched to a gene. The CDR3 loop spans 14 amino acids. DNA for the CDR3: TGTGCCAGCAGCCCCTGGGGGAGGGCCGACGAGCAGTACTTC. This encodes CASSPWGRADEQYF.

The chain couples TRBV4-1 to TRBJ2-3; 10 nucleotides line up with TRBD2. Per germline, CDR1 MGHRA and CDR2 YSYEKL. The CDR3 is made up of 16 amino acids. V shed 3 bases, J shed 2 bases, and the junction held 5 bases outside the gene matches. The DNA of the CDR3 is TGCGCCAGCAGCCACCTCGGACTAGCGGTCACAGATACGCAGTATTTT. Its protein product is CASSHLGLAVTDTQYF.

The table lists this clone with a few counts. The chain links TRBV28 to TRBJ1-4; 7 nucleotides agree with TRBD1. V trimming: 5 bases; J trimming: 8 bases; junction bases outside the gene matches: 5. The CDR3 loop spans 13 amino acids. The germline V gene has CDR1 MDHEN and CDR2 SYDVKM. The CDR3 bases are TGTGCCAGCAGTACGACAGGGATGGAAAAACTGTTTTTT. Protein sequence: CASSTTGMEKLFF.

This clone was seen more than once but under ten times. The V call is TRBV5-1, the J call TRBJ2-2; no clear D. Germline values: CDR1 SGHRS, CDR2 YFSETQ. Trimming removed 1 base from V and 4 bases from J, with 5 bases in between. The CDR3 covers 13 residues. Written as DNA, the CDR3 is TGCGCCAGCAGCTTGATGGGCACCGGGGAGCTGTTTTTT. This gives the protein CASSLMGTGELFF.

This chain connects TRBV27 to TRBJ1-2; TRBD1 matches at 10 bases. Germline values: CDR1 MNHEY, CDR2 SMNVEV (reference sequence). CDR3 length: 17 residues. V was pared by 5 bases and J by 4 bases, with 13 bases of the junction left unmatched. CDR3 loop: CASSRDRGRLLTYGYTF. Written as DNA, the CDR3 is TGTGCCAGCAGTCGTGACAGGGGGCGCCTTCTTACCTATGGCTACACCTTC.

V and J are TRBV15 and TRBJ2-5; D is uncertain. Germline V gene lookup returns CDR1 LNHNV and CDR2 YYDKDF (reference sequence). The CDR3 length is 14 residues. Between the trimmed V and J ends, which lost 0 bases and 3 bases, there was a span of 8 bases. The CDR3 here is CATSRDRSEETQYF. DNA of the CDR3: TGTGCCACCAGCAGAGATAGGAGCGAAGAGACCCAGTACTTC.

The chain recombines TRBV7-9 with TRBJ2-7; possible D gene TRBD2, 6 bases. Germline V gene sequence: CDR1 SEHNR, CDR2 FQNEAQ (reference sequence). V was cut by 5 bases and J by 7 bases, with 12 bases left in between. This CDR3 contains 12 residues. Here the CDR3 DNA reads TGTGCCAGCAGCCCCGCGGCGGGGGAGCAGTACTTC. It translates to CASSPAAGEQYF.

This clone appeared a few times. J is TRBJ2-2 and V is TRBV18; TRBD2 agrees at 9 bases. The trim removed 4 bases at V and 6 bases at J, leaving 9 bases unmatched. CDR1 and CDR2 (germline): KGHSH, LQKENI. The CDR3 covers 16 residues. CDR3 protein: CASSRQLAGHPGELFF. DNA of the CDR3: TGTGCCAGCTCACGGCAACTAGCGGGCCACCCCGGGGAGCTGTTTTTT.

The rearrangement joins TRBV18 to TRBJ1-4, with a tentative D call TRBD1 (5 bases). V was cut by 2 bases and J by 8 bases, with 12 bases left in between. Germline CDR1 reads KGHSH; CDR2 reads LQKENI. The CDR3 has 14 amino acids. The CDR3 DNA sequence: TGTGCCAGCTCACCAGTCCAGGGACGAGAAAAACTGTTTTTT. Protein product: CASSPVQGREKLFF.

This rearrangement joins TRBV11-3 to TRBJ2-5, with TRBD2 matching 11 bases. There are 17 residues in the CDR3. Trimming cost V 1 base and J 0 bases; bases outside gene matches: 4. The germline gives CDR1 SGHNT, CDR2 YENEEA. The CDR3 loop is CASSLGGLAEDQETQYF. CDR3 in DNA: TGTGCCAGCAGCTTAGGGGGACTAGCGGAGGACCAAGAGACCCAGTACTTC.

This clone was seen more than once but under ten times. V usage is TRBV15 and J usage is TRBJ2-1; perhaps TRBD1 as D (5 bases). Trimming took 5 bases from V and 9 from J, leaving 11 bases between them. The germline V gene encodes CDR1 LNHNV and CDR2 YYDKDF (reference sequence). CDR3 length equals 12 residues. The CDR3 region has the DNA TGTGCCACCAGCGGCCAGGGTGGTGAGCAGTTCTTC. It codes for CATSGQGGEQFF.

The chain recombines TRBV10-1 with TRBJ2-5, with TRBD2 matching 9 bases. V lost 7 bases, J lost 5 bases, and 17 bases stayed unmatched. CDR3 length: 17 residues. Germline values: CDR1 WNHNN, CDR2 SYGVQD (reference sequence). The CDR3 region has the DNA TGCGCCAGCAAAGGGGCGGGAGGGCCGATAATTGGGGAGACCCAGTACTTC. Translated, it gives CASKGAGGPIIGETQYF.

The chain combines TRBV9 with TRBJ1-2; 7 bases line up with TRBD1. V lost 0 bases, J lost 8 bases, and 7 bases stayed unmatched. The CDR3 has 14 amino acids. The germline V gene encodes CDR1 SGDLS and CDR2 YYNGEE. The CDR3 region has the DNA TGTGCCAGCAGCGTAGGTGGGGACAGAGGGGGCTACACCTTC. Its protein is CASSVGGDRGGYTF.

This chain uses TRBV5-1 with TRBJ1-5, with D unresolved. V was clipped by 0 bases and J by 1 base, with 8 bases between them. Per germline, CDR1 SGHRS and CDR2 YFSETQ. The CDR3 consists of 15 residues. This CDR3 is CASSLGGESNQPQHF. The CDR3 bases are TGCGCCAGCAGCTTGGGCGGGGAAAGCAATCAGCCCCAGCATTTT.

This clone was seen a handful of times. The chain has TRBV27 and TRBJ1-4; tentatively, D is TRBD1 (6 bases). V shed 1 base and J shed 8 bases, with 8 bases lying between them. CDR1 is MNHEY, CDR2 SMNVEV, per germline (reference sequence). The CDR3 totals 13 residues. CDR3 bases: TGTGCCAGCAGTTTATTAGGGGGAGAAAAACTGTTTTTT. As protein: CASSLLGGEKLFF.

V gene TRBV10-3 combines with J gene TRBJ2-3; 9 nucleotides agree with TRBD2. Germline assignment: CDR1 ENHRY and CDR2 SYGVKD. The V gene end was trimmed by 3 bases and the J gene end by 6 bases; junction bases not matched to a gene: 10. This CDR3 is built from 16 residues. The CDR3 protein is CAISEGGTSLRDTQYF. In DNA form, the CDR3 reads TGTGCCATCAGTGAAGGCGGGACTAGCCTTCGGGATACGCAGTATTTT.

This clone was seen a handful of times. The chain has TRBV7-2 and TRBJ2-1, with D hard to call. Germline V CDR1 and CDR2: SGHTA, FQGNSA. This CDR3 is built from 17 residues. Trimming stripped 5 bases from V and 0 bases from J, with 17 bases between. CDR3 coding DNA: TGTGCCAGCAGCCGAAGAGGTTTCTCGAGCTCCTACAATGAGCAGTTCTTC. This codes for CASSRRGFSSSYNEQFF.

The gene calls are TRBV10-3 and TRBJ2-2; TRBD2 aligns across 16 bases. Germline loops: CDR1 ENHRY, CDR2 SYGVKD. The CDR3 sequence is 18 residues long. J was trimmed by 3 bases and V by 2 bases; bases with no gene match: 3. In DNA form, the CDR3 reads TGTGCCATCAGTGAGCCGGGACTAGCGGGAGGGGACACCGGGGAGCTGTTTTTT. Translation gives CAISEPGLAGGDTGELFF.

This chain uses TRBV7-9 with TRBJ2-2; perhaps TRBD1 as D (6 bases). The length of the CDR3 is 13 residues. Germline CDR1 is SEHNR and CDR2 is FQNEAQ (reference sequence). V was trimmed by 6 bases and J by 6 bases, leaving 11 bases between them. CDR3 nucleotide sequence: TGTGCCAGCAGGCGTACAGGGTCCGGGGAGCTGTTTTTT. This gives the protein CASRRTGSGELFF.

CDR3 in DNA: TGTGCCAGCAGCTTGAGAGGGAAGGCCAACGTCCTGACTTTC. Translation: CASSLRGKANVLTF. The chain is built from TRBV5-4 and TRBJ2-6; TRBD2 is a possible D gene (5 bases). The germline V and J ends were trimmed by 1 base and 6 bases, with 8 bases remaining between them. Germline V lookup: CDR1 SGHNT, CDR2 YYREEE (reference sequence). The CDR3 has 14 residues.

This clone was seen a handful of times. The rearrangement uses TRBV9 and TRBJ1-5; D is ambiguous. CDR1 is SGDLS and CDR2 is YYNGEE in the germline V gene. With 3 bases removed from V and 0 bases from J, the gap between germline ends came to 10 bases. CDR3 length: 15 amino acids. The CDR3 protein is CASSATGSSNQPQHF. Here the CDR3 DNA reads TGTGCCAGCAGCGCGACCGGCAGTAGCAATCAGCCCCAGCATTTT.

A word on this clone: The sample holds other DNA sequences that translate to the same CDR3. The chain is built from TRBV29-1 and TRBJ2-7; D not certain. The V end was cut by 6 bases, the J end by 2 bases, with 8 bases between. This CDR3 has 11 amino acids. Per germline, CDR1 SQVTM and CDR2 ANQGSEA. CDR3 protein: CSVADTYEQYF. CDR3 sequence (DNA): TGCAGCGTGGCCGACACCTACGAGCAGTACTTC.

The V and J genes are TRBV5-1 and TRBJ2-1; D might be TRBD2 (6 bases). Germline CDR1 reads SGHRS; CDR2 reads YFSETQ. Trimming shortened V by 2 bases and J by 5 bases, and 17 bases separated the two germline ends. This CDR3 has 16 amino acids. The CDR3 loop is CASSLIPGPSDNEQFF. The CDR3 DNA follows: TGCGCCAGCAGCTTAATACCGGGACCTAGCGACAATGAGCAGTTCTTC.

CDR3 in amino acids: CASSQTHLTSGIYNEQFF. The DNA for the CDR3 is TGTGCCAGCAGCCAAACCCACCTTACTAGCGGGATTTACAATGAGCAGTTCTTC. The chain employs TRBV14 and TRBJ2-1, with 10 nucleotides matching TRBD2. Germline trimming cut 2 bases from V and 4 bases from J; bases unmatched to any gene: 11. The CDR3 has 18 amino acids. Germline CDR1 is SGHDN and CDR2 is FVKESK. The full variable domain, rest sourced from reference TRBV14 and TRBJ2-1, is EAGVTQFPSHSVIEKGQTVTLRCDPISGHDNLYWYRRVMGKEIKFLLHFVKESKQDESGMPNNRFLAERTGGTYSTLKVQPAELEDSGVYFCASSQTHLTSGIYNEQFFGPGTRLTVL.